One T cell receptor (beta chain) is described in this entry. Its target is not known. The CDR3 is 13 residues long. CDR1 is SGHRS, CDR2 YFSETQ, per germline. Trimming removed 0 bases at V and 9 bases at J, with 10 bases between. The repertoire was sequenced with immunoSEQ multiplex PCR; TCRdb's copy has only in-frame clones and lacks some. The sample lists hundreds of thousands of clones, over 65% occurring once. The data originate from a study of shared clonotypes between healthy human individuals. Study outcomes and limitations: Among several donors, around 5% of naive CD4 clonotypes were found in common.

Sequencing was carried out using memory CD4+ T cells sorted from blood. The subset was: CD45RA-negative fraction. The TCR sequence derives from a man between 25 and 39 years old in good health. The chain uses TRBV5-1 and TRBJ2-1; D gene ambiguous. CDR3 nucleotides: TGCGCCAGCAGCTTGGAAGGCTTGGCTGAGCAGTTCTTC. Translation gives CASSLEGLAEQFF. Supplemented by reference TRBV5-1 and TRBJ2-1, the full variable domain reads KAGVTQTPRYLIKTRGQQVTLSCSPISGHRSVSWYQQTPGQGLQFLFEYFSETQRNKGNFPGRFSGRQFSNSRSEMNVSTLELGDSALYLCASSLEGLAEQFFGPGTRLTVL.